This record looks at one T cell receptor beta chain sequence and its context. The antigen is undetermined. This entry belongs to a study of T cell repertoires in ileal Crohn's disease. About the study: All patients had surgery for stricturing (61%) or penetrating (around 39%) disease.

Assay: immunoSEQ multiplex PCR; the TCRdb copy retains only in-frame clones and omits some. The sample shows several thousand clones, about four fifths of them seen only once. Study outcomes and limitations: Active smokers at surgery had more clonal expansions than non-smokers. Sorted CD8 T cells held more high-frequency clones than CD4. Every patient over 26.8% clonality showed endoscopic recurrence.

The sample consisted of ileal tissue. This sequence was found in an adult with Crohn's disease.

The CDR3 region has the DNA TGTGCCAGCAGCCAATTAGCCTCGTTGACAGGGGGCTCAGACACTGAAGCTTTCTTT. This codes for CASSQLASLTGGSDTEAFF. The chain combines TRBV14 with TRBJ1-1; 10 bases are shared with TRBD1. Germline CDR1 is SGHDN and CDR2 is FVKESK. The CDR3 has 19 residues. Germline trimming cut 2 bases from V and 3 bases from J; bases unmatched to any gene: 15.